This T cell receptor (beta chain) was retrieved from a study of cytomegalovirus exposure and HLA in healthy donors. Comments on this clone: Antigen specificity is unknown.

Study-wide results and limits: Earlier analysis looked at TCR beta V segments, and most were productive about 90% or about 30% of the time.

The V gene's germline CDR1 is SEHNR and CDR2 FQNEAQ (reference sequence). V gave up 0 bases and J gave up 5 bases, with 14 bases separating them. This CDR3 contains 15 residues. The PCR ran on 60 Vbeta and 13 Jbeta primers. Here immunoSEQ multiplex PCR was the method, and the copy in TCRdb shows in-frame clones only, minus some. The sample lists 100,000 to 150,000 clones, approximately 10% seen once, with 4.5% to 5% in the top ten. Source material: PBMCs. V is TRBV7-9 and J is TRBJ2-7; no definite D call. This receptor was taken from a young woman in good health and CMV-seropositive. CDR3 sequence: CASSLAHSARDEQYF. The CDR3 DNA sequence: TGTGCCAGCAGCTTAGCGCACTCAGCCCGGGACGAGCAGTACTTC.